This is a list of T cell receptor beta chains from one sample in a study of blood T cell repertoires in COVID-19. Assay used: immunoSEQ multiplex PCR; TCRdb lists only in-frame clones, some missing. The sample consists of under 110,000 clones, approximately 90% of them appearing once. Material for sequencing was peripheral blood. All receptors derive from a man aged 45 to 65 with acute or convalescent COVID-19. Each CDR3 is given with its conserved first and last residue. Fields, in order: CDR3 protein, V gene, J gene, D gene. D genes are given only for firm matches.

CASRPGGLVTEAFF	TRBV6-4	TRBJ1-1	TRBD1
CASSPSRTGFRSEAFF	TRBV5-6	TRBJ1-1	TRBD1
CASSRRGGAFF	TRBV12-3/TRBV12-4	TRBJ1-1	-
CASSDLYNEQFF	TRBV2	TRBJ2-1	-
CASSGTGVVPQHF	TRBV19	TRBJ1-5	TRBD1
CASSSTELTEAFF	TRBV5-1	TRBJ1-1	-
CASSPTGIHTEAFF	TRBV18	TRBJ1-1	-
CASGPDRGRNQPQHF	TRBV2	TRBJ1-5	TRBD1
CASSSTVGTEAFF	TRBV5-5	TRBJ1-1	-
CATSRVTGTGWTEAFF	TRBV15	TRBJ1-1	TRBD1
CASSWGGGNTEAFF	TRBV28	TRBJ1-1	-
CASSLERGQETQYF	TRBV6-5	TRBJ2-5	-
CASSTRTSGAYNEQFF	TRBV7-6	TRBJ2-1	TRBD2
CASSDRDSPVNQPQHF	TRBV28	TRBJ1-5	TRBD1
CASSEFSGGYEKLFF	TRBV9	TRBJ1-4	-
CASSATSSYNEQFF	TRBV7-2	TRBJ2-1	-
CASREDGKNEQYF	TRBV10-2	TRBJ2-7	-
CASSYNRGSGNTIYF	TRBV7-2	TRBJ1-3	TRBD1
CASSSGTSGNEQFF	TRBV13	TRBJ2-1	TRBD2
CASDHTGTSVNTGELFF	TRBV10-2	TRBJ2-2	TRBD2
CASSLGGAGNYEQYF	TRBV11-3	TRBJ2-7	-
CASSSGTTGTEAFF	TRBV7-8	TRBJ1-1	-
CASSPPNSGVKGQPQHF	TRBV18	TRBJ1-5	-